A single sample gave rise to the 5 T cell receptor beta chains below, sequenced in a study of radiotherapy plus CTLA-4 blockade in lung cancer. Assay used: immunoSEQ multiplex PCR; TCRdb lists only in-frame clones, some missing. This table holds 75,000 or so clones, around 82% found once. Source: peripheral blood, taken from a patient treated with radiotherapy plus ipilimumab. The receptors shown here come from a human donor with non-small cell lung cancer who had a complete response to radiotherapy plus ipilimumab.

The V gene is TRBV7-2, the J gene TRBJ2-1, with a tentative D call TRBD2 (5 bases). V lost 5 bases and J lost 8, with 13 bases in between. Germline loops: CDR1 SGHTA, CDR2 FQGNSA. This CDR3 contains 13 residues. DNA of the CDR3: TGTGCCAGCAGCCCGAGCGGCCGGGATGAGCAGTTCTTC. Translating gives CASSPSGRDEQFF.

This clone came up a few times. V usage is TRBV11-2 and J usage is TRBJ1-1; D is ambiguous. V lost 1 base, J lost 0 bases, and 15 bases lay in between. CDR1 and CDR2 (germline): SGHAT, FQNNGV. The CDR3 covers 17 residues. As DNA, the CDR3 is TGTGCCAGCAGCTTAGGGAATCTGGGCAGGCTGAACACTGAAGCTTTCTTT. This encodes CASSLGNLGRLNTEAFF.

This clone was seen a handful of times. The gene calls are TRBV11-3 and TRBJ2-6; maybe TRBD2 (6 bases). The ends were cut back, 1 base at V and 2 bases at J, with 9 bases in the middle. The germline V gene has CDR1 SGHNT and CDR2 YENEEA. There are 16 residues in the CDR3. CDR3 coding DNA: TGTGCCAGCAGCTTAGGAGGAGGGCCTGGGGCCAACGTCCTGACTTTC. Translation gives CASSLGGGPGANVLTF.

V and J are TRBV30 and TRBJ1-1; D gene unclear. Germline V gene sequence: CDR1 GTSNPN, CDR2 SVGIG (reference sequence). V gave up 4 bases and J gave up 2 bases, with 11 bases separating them. This CDR3 is 13 amino acids long. DNA of the CDR3: TGTGCCTGGAAGACGTCGGGAAACACTGAAGCTTTCTTT. Amino acid sequence: CAWKTSGNTEAFF.

This chain links TRBV2 with TRBJ1-6; TRBD1 is a possible D gene (5 bases). CDR1 and CDR2 (germline): SNHLY, FYNNEI. V was trimmed by 0 bases and J by 14 bases, leaving 17 bases between them. This CDR3 is 15 amino acids long. The CDR3 DNA reads as TGTGCCAGCAGTGAAGCCGGGACTTCCTCGGGATCCCTCCACTTT. It is translated as CASSEAGTSSGSLHF.